The 26 T cell receptor beta chains below come from one sample, sequenced in a study of regulatory T cells in long-lasting Graves disease (dated by TCRdb to the early 2020s). Receptor libraries were prepared by multiplex PCR. Instrument on record: Illumina HiSeq 4000. TCR beta libraries were built with iRepertoire HTBI primers and Arm-PCR amplification of CDR3 regions. The public reads were reprocessed in TCRdb via fastp at Q25 and MiXCR, keeping in-frame beta chains. Rows are unified per CDR3 protein, each entry keeping the most common DNA and genes. A total of around 450,000 distinct CDR3 sequences appear in this sample, approximately 16% of them only once. The ten largest clones represent about 8% of the sample. The time point tag for this specimen amounts to: newly diagnosed GD, antithyroid drugs for less than 3 months. For both TCR sequencing and RNA sequencing, RNA was extracted from PBMCs in TRIzol.

In addition, the sample was reused for a study of T cells in Graves' hyperthyroidism and ophthalmopathy.

The sequencing here drew on peripheral blood mononuclear cells (PBMCs), taken at new diagnosis, from a patient treated with antithyroid drugs. Receptors were obtained from a woman aged 40 to 50 with Graves disease. Donor details come from another sample of the same person, matched by shared clones.

This clonotype was counted many times. The rearrangement uses TRBV2 and TRBJ2-2, with 12 bases aligning to TRBD2. This CDR3 spans 17 amino acids. The V gene's germline CDR1 is SNHLY and CDR2 FYNNEI. V shed 4 bases, J shed 3 bases, and the junction held 6 bases outside the gene matches. In DNA form, the CDR3 reads TGTGCCAGCAGTGGGGCTAGCGGGAGGGCCTACACCGGGGAGCTGTTTTTT. Its protein is CASSGASGRAYTGELFF.

CDR3 residues: CASSVYREETQYF. The CDR3 DNA sequence: TGTGCCAGCAGCGTTTACAGGGAAGAGACCCAGTACTTC. The chain has TRBV7-6 and TRBJ2-5, with a tentative D call TRBD1 (6 bases). Trimming pared 5 bases from V and 3 bases from J, leaving 10 bases between. The CDR3 is 13 residues long. The germline V gene has CDR1 SGHVS and CDR2 FNYEAQ.

This clonotype occurred a few times. The gene calls are TRBV3-1 and TRBJ2-2, with TRBD2 matching over 8 bases. Germline V CDR1 and CDR2: LGHDT, YNNKEL (reference sequence). V shed 5 bases and J 2 bases; nucleotides not matched to a gene: 10. The CDR3 is 17 residues long. CDR3 residues: CASSSLAGSGNTGELFF. The CDR3 nucleotides are TGTGCCAGCAGCTCTCTAGCGGGTTCAGGTAACACCGGGGAGCTGTTTTTT. Using reference TRBV3-1 and TRBJ2-2 for the parts outside the CDR3, the full variable domain is DTAVSQTPKYLVTQMGNDKSIKCEQNLGHDTMYWYKQDSKKFLKIMFSYNNKELIINETVPNRFSPKSPDKAHLNLHINSLELGDSAVYFCASSSLAGSGNTGELFFGEGSRLTVL.

A remark on this clonotype: A read error may produce the germline difference seen at one junction end. This rearrangement joins TRBV9 to TRBJ2-3; D is perhaps TRBD1 or TRBD2 (7 bases each). Germline loops: CDR1 SGDLS, CDR2 YYNGEE. The CDR3 is 14 residues long. The CDR3 bases are TGTGCCAGCAGCGTTTCCGGGAGGACAGGTACGCAGTATTTT. It specifies CASSVSGRTGTQYF.

This chain connects TRBV20-1 to TRBJ2-1, with D unresolved. V lost 3 bases to trimming and J lost 4 bases, with 19 bases between them. The germline V gene has CDR1 DFQATT and CDR2 SNEGSKA (reference sequence). The CDR3 has 16 residues. The CDR3 is CSARGTTATTYNEQFF. DNA of the CDR3: TGCAGTGCTAGGGGAACAACCGCCACCACGTACAATGAGCAGTTCTTC.

The genes are TRBV4-3 and TRBJ2-3; no firm D call. CDR3 length: 16 amino acids. Germline V lookup: CDR1 LGHNA, CDR2 YSLEER. V lost 0 bases and J lost 6, with 16 bases in between. The CDR3 here is CASSQEASGWVDTQYF. The CDR3 DNA is TGCGCCAGCAGCCAAGAAGCTAGTGGCTGGGTTGATACGCAGTATTTT.

This chain joins TRBV2 and TRBJ2-1; TRBD2 matches 8 bases. The CDR3 is made up of 16 amino acids. Trimming took 4 bases from V and 6 from J; bases not matched to a gene: 11. CDR1 is SNHLY, CDR2 FYNNEI, per germline. The CDR3 sequence is CASSGRGSGAVNEQFF. The CDR3 DNA sequence: TGTGCCAGCAGTGGGAGAGGTAGCGGGGCGGTCAATGAGCAGTTCTTC. Using reference TRBV2 and TRBJ2-1 for the parts outside the CDR3, the full variable domain is EPEVTQTPSHQVTQMGQEVILRCVPISNHLYFYWYRQILGQKVEFLVSFYNNEISEKSEIFDDQFSVERPDGSNFTLKIRSTKLEDSAMYFCASSGRGSGAVNEQFFGPGTRLTVL.

For this clonotype: Since a much larger clone is just one base distant, this may be a read error. No conserved phenylalanine or tryptophan is present at the end of the CDR3, so a read error is the likely explanation. V usage is TRBV30 and J usage is TRBJ2-7; D may be TRBD1 (6 bases). Looked up from germline, CDR1 is GTSNPN and CDR2 is SVGIG (reference sequence). This CDR3 has 15 residues. Trimming pared 7 bases from V and 0 bases from J, leaving 19 bases between. The CDR3 DNA reads as TGTGCCTATGAGAACAGGGAAACAAACTCCTACGAGCAGTACCTC. Its protein product is CAYENRETNSYEQYL.

V is TRBV12-3 or TRBV12-4 and J is TRBJ2-6, with 7 bases identical to TRBD2. This CDR3 has 15 amino acids. Germline trimming cut 6 bases from V and 3 bases from J; bases unmatched to any gene: 5. In DNA form, the CDR3 reads TGTGCCAGCAGAGGACTAGGGTTTGGGGCCAACGTCCTGACTTTC. It codes for CASRGLGFGANVLTF.

This clonotype was counted a few times. The chain has TRBV5-1 and TRBJ2-1, with D hard to call. This CDR3 region has 16 residues. The V gene lost 0 bases and the J gene lost 0 bases, with 10 bases spanning the gap. Germline V CDR1 and CDR2: SGHRS, YFSETQ. CDR3 nucleotides: TGCGCCAGCAGCTTGGAGGGCTATCGCTCCTACAATGAGCAGTTCTTC. It specifies CASSLEGYRSYNEQFF.

This clonotype was detected ten times or more. This chain links TRBV3-1 with TRBJ2-1; the match to TRBD2 covers 8 bases. The CDR3 length is 16 residues. V shed 1 base, J shed 8 bases, and the junction held 10 bases outside the gene matches. Germline V gene data show CDR1 as LGHDT and CDR2 as YNNKEL (reference sequence). CDR3 sequence reads: CASSQAGTRYDHEQFF. In DNA form, the CDR3 reads TGTGCCAGCAGCCAAGCTGGGACTAGATACGACCATGAGCAGTTCTTC.

This clonotype was detected ten times or more. The CDR3 loop reads CSARDLTREGINYGYTF. Written as DNA, the CDR3 is TGCAGTGCTAGAGATTTAACCAGGGAGGGAATTAACTATGGCTACACCTTC. The genes are TRBV20-1 and TRBJ1-2; D may be TRBD1 (5 bases). V lost 0 bases to trimming and J lost 1 base, with 18 bases between them. Germline V CDR1 and CDR2: DFQATT, SNEGSKA (reference sequence). The CDR3 is 17 residues long.

The chain has TRBV27 and TRBJ2-3; 7 bases line up with TRBD2. The CDR3 contains 14 residues. With 3 bases clipped from V and 6 bases from J, the junction kept 6 bases outside the gene matches. The germline V gene has CDR1 MNHEY and CDR2 SMNVEV (reference sequence). The CDR3, as DNA: TGTGCCAGCAGTTTGCTGAGCGGGGTGGATACGCAGTATTTT. Its protein product is CASSLLSGVDTQYF.

This clonotype was seen many times. The chain carries TRBV19 and TRBJ2-6, with unresolved D. Per the germline V gene, CDR1 is LNHDA and CDR2 is SQIVND (reference sequence). The CDR3 is 17 residues long. V lost 4 bases and J lost 0, with 13 bases in between. The CDR3 is CASSSSSVYSGANVLTF. Written as DNA, the CDR3 is TGTGCCAGTAGTAGCTCCAGCGTGTACTCTGGGGCCAACGTCCTGACTTTC.

This clonotype was found many times. The V and J genes are TRBV9 and TRBJ2-5, with a weak D call TRBD2 (5 bases). The CDR3 contains 16 residues. Deletions cut 0 bases from V and 4 bases from J, with 16 bases between. The germline V gene encodes CDR1 SGDLS and CDR2 YYNGEE. In DNA, the CDR3 is TGTGCCAGCAGCGTAGAGGGTGAGGGTATCGGAGAGACCCAGTACTTC. Protein sequence: CASSVEGEGIGETQYF.

This chain links TRBV3-1 with TRBJ1-3; D unresolved. The CDR3 runs to 16 residues. Germline loops: CDR1 LGHDT, CDR2 YNNKEL (reference sequence). V lost 4 bases and J 0 bases, leaving 13 bases between the germline ends. The CDR3 is CASSPGLIASGNTIYF. Here the CDR3 DNA reads TGTGCCAGCAGCCCAGGACTGATCGCCTCTGGAAACACCATATATTTT.

The CDR3: CASGSDSHLGTDTQYF. In DNA form, the CDR3 reads TGTGCCAGCGGGAGCGACTCCCACCTAGGGACAGATACGCAGTATTTT. J is TRBJ2-3 and V is TRBV27, with D tentatively TRBD2 (5 bases). Germline V gene sequence: CDR1 MNHEY, CDR2 SMNVEV (reference sequence). V lost 8 bases to trimming and J lost 3 bases, with 21 bases between them. The CDR3 totals 16 residues.

The chain has TRBV2 and TRBJ1-6; D is perhaps TRBD1 (6 bases). Germline-derived CDR1 and CDR2 are SNHLY and FYNNEI. V lost 7 bases, J lost 7 bases, and 14 bases lay in between. This CDR3 is built from 14 residues. CDR3 sequence (DNA): TGTGCCAGCAAATTGGACAGATTAAATTCACCCCTCCACTTT. Encoded protein: CASKLDRLNSPLHF.

This clonotype was seen repeatedly, ten times or more. The chain links TRBV2 to TRBJ2-1; D is undetermined. The CDR3 has 14 amino acids. Trimming shortened V by 7 bases and J by 1 base, and 11 bases separated the two germline ends. The germline gives CDR1 SNHLY, CDR2 FYNNEI. DNA of the CDR3: TGTGCCAGCACCCCGATGAGGTCCTACAATGAGCAGTTCTTC. Its protein product is CASTPMRSYNEQFF.

This clonotype was observed many times. The CDR3 reads CASRTPWRESTGELFF. The DNA for the CDR3 is TGTGCCAGCAGAACGCCGTGGAGGGAGAGCACCGGGGAGCTGTTTTTT. V is TRBV28 and J is TRBJ2-2; D is possibly TRBD2 (6 bases). The CDR3 runs 16 residues. The V end lost 6 bases, the J end lost 4 bases, and 18 bases lay between the germline ends. Per germline, CDR1 MDHEN and CDR2 SYDVKM.

This chain connects TRBV19 to TRBJ1-5, with D hard to call. Trimming stripped 4 bases from V and 0 bases from J, with 7 bases between. The CDR3 extends over 14 amino acids. CDR1 and CDR2 (germline): LNHDA, SQIVND (reference sequence). The DNA for the CDR3 is TGTGCCAGTAGTAGACCGCTTAGCAATCAGCCCCAGCATTTT. It codes for CASSRPLSNQPQHF. Full variable domain (rest looked up from reference TRBV19 and TRBJ1-5): DGGITQSPKYLFRKEGQNVTLSCEQNLNHDAMYWYRQDPGQGLRLIYYSQIVNDFQKGDIAEGYSVSREKKESFPLTVTSAQKNPTAFYLCASSRPLSNQPQHFGDGTRLSIL.

This clonotype was counted many times. V and J are TRBV28 and TRBJ2-2; D perhaps matches TRBD2 (7 bases). Per the germline V gene, CDR1 is MDHEN and CDR2 is SYDVKM. V was trimmed by 0 bases and J by 7 bases, leaving 18 bases between them. CDR3 length equals 17 residues. The CDR3 here is CASSLWRGEGRVGELFF. Here the CDR3 DNA reads TGTGCCAGCAGTTTATGGAGGGGGGAGGGCCGGGTCGGGGAGCTGTTTTTT.

CDR3 loop: CASSLGPGQGYGYTF. The DNA for the CDR3 is TGTGCCAGCAGCTTGGGCCCGGGACAGGGGTATGGCTACACCTTC. V usage is TRBV5-8 and J usage is TRBJ1-2, with 10 nucleotides matching TRBD1. V lost 0 bases, J lost 5 bases, and 4 bases stayed unmatched. Germline CDR1 and CDR2: SGHTS and YDEGEE. CDR3 length: 15 amino acids.

The chain is built from TRBV24-1 and TRBJ2-7; D is undetermined. V lost 0 bases and J 6 bases, leaving 8 bases between the germline ends. There are 13 residues in the CDR3. Looked up from germline, CDR1 is KGHDR and CDR2 is SFDVKD. The CDR3 reads CATSDLGVGEQYF. CDR3 coding DNA: TGTGCCACCAGTGATTTGGGGGTCGGCGAGCAGTACTTC.

This rearrangement joins TRBV2 to TRBJ2-2, with 13 bases lining up with TRBD2. CDR3 length: 16 residues. With V trimmed by 6 bases and J by 8 bases, 9 bases remained unmatched. Germline assignment: CDR1 SNHLY and CDR2 FYNNEI. In nucleotides, the CDR3 is TGTGCCAGCAGAATTCGACTAGCGGGGGGAACTGGGGAGCTGTTTTTT. It translates to CASRIRLAGGTGELFF.

This clonotype was recorded many times. The CDR3 DNA is TGTGCCAGCAGCTTCGGACAGGCTAAGAGTGAAGCTTTCTTT. Translation: CASSFGQAKSEAFF. The chain is built from TRBV5-5 and TRBJ1-1; 7 positions match TRBD1. Germline V gives CDR1 SGHKS, CDR2 YYEKEE (reference sequence). The CDR3 runs 14 residues. The V gene end was trimmed by 2 bases and the J gene end by 7 bases; junction bases not matched to a gene: 8.